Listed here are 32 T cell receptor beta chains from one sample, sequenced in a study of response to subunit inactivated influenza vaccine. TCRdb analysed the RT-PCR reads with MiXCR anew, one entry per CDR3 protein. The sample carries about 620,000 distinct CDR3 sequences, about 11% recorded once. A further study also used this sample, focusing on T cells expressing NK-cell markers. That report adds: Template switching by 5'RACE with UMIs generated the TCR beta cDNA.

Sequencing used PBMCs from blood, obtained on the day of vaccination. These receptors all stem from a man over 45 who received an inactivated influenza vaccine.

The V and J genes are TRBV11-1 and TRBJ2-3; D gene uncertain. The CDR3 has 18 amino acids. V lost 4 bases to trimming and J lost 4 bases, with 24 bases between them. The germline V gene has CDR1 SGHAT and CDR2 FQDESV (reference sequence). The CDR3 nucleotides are TGTGCCAGCAGCTCCTTACCCCATGGGCTGTCTCGAGCAGATACGCAGTATTTT. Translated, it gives CASSSLPHGLSRADTQYF.

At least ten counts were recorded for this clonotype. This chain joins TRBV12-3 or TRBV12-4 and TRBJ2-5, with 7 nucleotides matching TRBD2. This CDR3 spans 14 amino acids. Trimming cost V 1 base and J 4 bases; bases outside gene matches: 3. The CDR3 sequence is CASSLGPSGETQYF. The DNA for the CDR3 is TGTGCCAGCAGTTTAGGTCCTAGCGGAGAGACCCAGTACTTC.

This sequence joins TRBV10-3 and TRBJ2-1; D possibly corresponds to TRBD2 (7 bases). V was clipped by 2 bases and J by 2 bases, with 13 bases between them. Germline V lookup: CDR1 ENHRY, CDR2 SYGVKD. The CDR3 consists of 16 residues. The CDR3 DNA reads TGTGCCATCAGTGAGAGGGGGGGCGCAGCCTACAATGAGCAGTTCTTC. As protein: CAISERGGAAYNEQFF.

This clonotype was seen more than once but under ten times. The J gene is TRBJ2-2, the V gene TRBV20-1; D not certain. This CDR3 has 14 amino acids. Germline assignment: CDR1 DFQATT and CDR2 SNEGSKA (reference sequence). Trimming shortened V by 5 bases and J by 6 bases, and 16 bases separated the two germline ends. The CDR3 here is CSAFYSGGPGELFF. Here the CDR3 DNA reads TGCAGTGCTTTTTATAGTGGTGGGCCCGGGGAGCTGTTTTTT.

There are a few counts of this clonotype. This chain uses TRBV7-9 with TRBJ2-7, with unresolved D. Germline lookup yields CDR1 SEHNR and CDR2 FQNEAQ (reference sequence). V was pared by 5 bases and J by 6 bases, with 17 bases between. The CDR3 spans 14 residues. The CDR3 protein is CASSIADRLREQYF. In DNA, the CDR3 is TGTGCCAGCAGCATCGCCGACCGGCTCCGCGAGCAGTACTTC.

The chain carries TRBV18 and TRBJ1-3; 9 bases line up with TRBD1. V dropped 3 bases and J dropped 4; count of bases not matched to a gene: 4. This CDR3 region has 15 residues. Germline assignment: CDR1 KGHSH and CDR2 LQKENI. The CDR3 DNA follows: TGTGCCAGCTCACCGCAGGGGACAGGGGGAAACACCATATATTTT. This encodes CASSPQGTGGNTIYF.

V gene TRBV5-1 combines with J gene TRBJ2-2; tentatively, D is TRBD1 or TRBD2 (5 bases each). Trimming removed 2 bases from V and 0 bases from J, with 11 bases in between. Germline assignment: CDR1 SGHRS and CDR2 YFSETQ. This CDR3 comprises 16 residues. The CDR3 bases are TGCGCCAGCAGCTTTGGGGGAGACCCGAACACCGGGGAGCTGTTTTTT. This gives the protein CASSFGGDPNTGELFF.

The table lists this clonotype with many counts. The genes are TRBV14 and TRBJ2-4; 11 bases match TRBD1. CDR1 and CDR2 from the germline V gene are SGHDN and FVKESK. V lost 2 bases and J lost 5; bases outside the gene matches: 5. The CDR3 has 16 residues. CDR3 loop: CASSQTRTGGQNIQYF. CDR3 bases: TGTGCCAGCAGCCAAACCCGGACAGGGGGCCAAAACATTCAGTACTTC.

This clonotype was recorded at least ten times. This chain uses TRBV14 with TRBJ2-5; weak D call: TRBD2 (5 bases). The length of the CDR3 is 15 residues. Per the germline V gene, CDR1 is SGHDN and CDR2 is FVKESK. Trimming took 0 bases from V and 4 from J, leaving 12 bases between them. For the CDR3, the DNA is TGTGCCAGCAGCCAAGATAGGAGGTTACGAGAGACCCAGTACTTC. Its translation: CASSQDRRLRETQYF. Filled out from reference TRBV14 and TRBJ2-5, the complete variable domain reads EAGVTQFPSHSVIEKGQTVTLRCDPISGHDNLYWYRRVMGKEIKFLLHFVKESKQDESGMPNNRFLAERTGGTYSTLKVQPAELEDSGVYFCASSQDRRLRETQYFGPGTRLLVL.

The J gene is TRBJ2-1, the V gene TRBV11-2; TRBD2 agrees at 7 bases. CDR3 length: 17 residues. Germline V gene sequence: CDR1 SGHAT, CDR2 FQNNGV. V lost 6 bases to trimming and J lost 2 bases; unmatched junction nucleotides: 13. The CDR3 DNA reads TGTGCCAGCAGTTCTCCTCGACTAGCTTTTACCTACAATGAGCAGTTCTTC. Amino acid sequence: CASSSPRLAFTYNEQFF.

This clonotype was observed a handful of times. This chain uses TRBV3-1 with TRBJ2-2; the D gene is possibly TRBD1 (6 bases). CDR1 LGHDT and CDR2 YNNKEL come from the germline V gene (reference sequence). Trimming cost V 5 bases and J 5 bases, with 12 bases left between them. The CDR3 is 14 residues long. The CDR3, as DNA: TGTGCCAGCAGCGTTGGAAGGGGGACCGGGGAGCTGTTTTTT. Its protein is CASSVGRGTGELFF.

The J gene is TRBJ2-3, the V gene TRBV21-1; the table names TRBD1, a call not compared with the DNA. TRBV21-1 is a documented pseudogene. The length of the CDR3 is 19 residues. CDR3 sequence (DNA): TGTGCCAGCAGCAAAGGAACCCGGGCAACCCTACCCCCCACAGATACGCAGTATTTT. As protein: CASSKGTRATLPPTDTQYF.

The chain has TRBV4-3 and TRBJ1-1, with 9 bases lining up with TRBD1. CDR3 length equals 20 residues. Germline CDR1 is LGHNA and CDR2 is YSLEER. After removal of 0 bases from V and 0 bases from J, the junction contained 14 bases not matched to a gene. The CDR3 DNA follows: TGCGCCAGCAGCCAAGAACTCTTGGGACAGGGATATGGGATGAACACTGAAGCTTTCTTT. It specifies CASSQELLGQGYGMNTEAFF.

CDR3 amino acids: CASGQGLGEQYF. The CDR3 nucleotides read TGTGCCAGCGGACAGGGGCTCGGGGAGCAGTACTTC. The chain joins TRBV27 to TRBJ2-7, with 9 bases identical to TRBD1. CDR1 MNHEY and CDR2 SMNVEV come from the germline V gene (reference sequence). The CDR3 has 12 amino acids. V gave up 8 bases and J gave up 7 bases; unmatched junction bases: 6.

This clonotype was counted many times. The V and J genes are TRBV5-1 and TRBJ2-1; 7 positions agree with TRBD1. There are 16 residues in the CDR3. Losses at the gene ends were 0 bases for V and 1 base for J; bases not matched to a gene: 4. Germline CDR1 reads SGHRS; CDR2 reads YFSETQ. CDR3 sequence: CASSLEGGQSYNEQFF. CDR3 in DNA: TGCGCCAGCAGCTTGGAAGGGGGCCAATCCTACAATGAGCAGTTCTTC.

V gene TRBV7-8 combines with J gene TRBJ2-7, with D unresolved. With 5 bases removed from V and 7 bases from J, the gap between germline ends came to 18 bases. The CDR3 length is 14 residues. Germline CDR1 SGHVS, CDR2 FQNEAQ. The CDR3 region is CASSLHIPPEEQYF. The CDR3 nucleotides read TGTGCCAGCAGCCTACATATTCCGCCGGAAGAGCAGTACTTC.

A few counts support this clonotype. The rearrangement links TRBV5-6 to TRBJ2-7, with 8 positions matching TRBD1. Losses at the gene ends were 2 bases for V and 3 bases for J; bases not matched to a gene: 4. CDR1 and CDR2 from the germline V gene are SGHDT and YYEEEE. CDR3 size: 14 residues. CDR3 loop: CASSFPGQDYEQYF. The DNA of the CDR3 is TGTGCCAGCAGCTTTCCGGGACAGGACTACGAGCAGTACTTC.

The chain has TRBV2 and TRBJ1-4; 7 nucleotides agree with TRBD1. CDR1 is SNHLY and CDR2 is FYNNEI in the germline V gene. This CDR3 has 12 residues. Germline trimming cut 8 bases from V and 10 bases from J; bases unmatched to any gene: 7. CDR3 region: CASGQAPGKLFF. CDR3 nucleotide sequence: TGTGCCAGCGGACAGGCTCCCGGAAAACTGTTTTTT.

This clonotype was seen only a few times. Here the CDR3 DNA reads TGTGCCAGCAGCAGACAGGGGGTGAGCAATCAGCCCCAGCATTTT. Translated, it gives CASSRQGVSNQPQHF. The V call is TRBV6-2 or TRBV6-3, the J call TRBJ1-5; 9 positions match TRBD1. CDR3 length equals 15 residues. Germline CDR1 is MNHEY and CDR2 is SVGEGT. J gave up 1 base and V 6 bases, and 4 bases lay outside the gene matches.

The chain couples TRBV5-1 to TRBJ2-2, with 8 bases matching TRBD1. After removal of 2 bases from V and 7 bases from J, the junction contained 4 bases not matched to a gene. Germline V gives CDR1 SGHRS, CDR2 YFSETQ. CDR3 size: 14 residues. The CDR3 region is CASSLSGGNGELFF. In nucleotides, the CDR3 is TGCGCCAGCAGCTTATCAGGGGGCAACGGGGAGCTGTTTTTT.

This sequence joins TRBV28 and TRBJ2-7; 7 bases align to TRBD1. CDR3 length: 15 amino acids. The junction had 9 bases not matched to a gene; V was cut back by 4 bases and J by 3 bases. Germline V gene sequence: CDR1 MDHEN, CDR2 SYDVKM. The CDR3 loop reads CASSSTNRQGYEQYF. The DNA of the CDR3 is TGTGCCAGCAGTTCCACAAACCGACAGGGCTACGAGCAGTACTTC.

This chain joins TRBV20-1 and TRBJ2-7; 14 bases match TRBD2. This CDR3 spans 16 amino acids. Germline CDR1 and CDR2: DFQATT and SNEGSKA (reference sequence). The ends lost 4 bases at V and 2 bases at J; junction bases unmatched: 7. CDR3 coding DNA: TGCAGTGCTACCGGGACTAGCGGGAGCCGTGCCTACGAGCAGTACTTC. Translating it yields CSATGTSGSRAYEQYF.

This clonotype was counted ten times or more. This chain's CDR3 is CASSLGTSGSGELFF. The CDR3 DNA is TGTGCCAGCAGTCTCGGGACTAGCGGGAGTGGGGAGCTGTTTTTT. This chain joins TRBV12-3 or TRBV12-4 and TRBJ2-2; 14 bases line up with TRBD2. The V and J ends lost 5 bases and 8 bases, in that order; junction bases with no gene match: 4. The CDR3 has 15 amino acids.

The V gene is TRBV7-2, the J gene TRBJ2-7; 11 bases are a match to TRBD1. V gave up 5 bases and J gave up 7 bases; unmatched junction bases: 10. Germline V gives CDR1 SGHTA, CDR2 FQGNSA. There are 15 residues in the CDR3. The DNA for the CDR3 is TGTGCCAGCAGCAAACCGGGACAGGGGGTGGGTGAGCAGTACTTC. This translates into CASSKPGQGVGEQYF.

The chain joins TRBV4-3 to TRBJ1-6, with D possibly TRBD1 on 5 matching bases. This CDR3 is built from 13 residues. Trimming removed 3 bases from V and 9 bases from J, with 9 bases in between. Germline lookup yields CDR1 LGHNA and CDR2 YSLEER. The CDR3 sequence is CASSQGPGSPLHF. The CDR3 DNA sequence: TGCGCCAGCAGCCAGGGACCGGGTTCACCCCTCCACTTT.

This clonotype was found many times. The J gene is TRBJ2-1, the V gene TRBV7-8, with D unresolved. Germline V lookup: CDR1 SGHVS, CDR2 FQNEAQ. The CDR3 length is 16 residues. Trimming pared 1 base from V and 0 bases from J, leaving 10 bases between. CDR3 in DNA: TGTGCCAGCAGCTTAGAATTTTACAGCTCCTACAATGAGCAGTTCTTC. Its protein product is CASSLEFYSSYNEQFF.

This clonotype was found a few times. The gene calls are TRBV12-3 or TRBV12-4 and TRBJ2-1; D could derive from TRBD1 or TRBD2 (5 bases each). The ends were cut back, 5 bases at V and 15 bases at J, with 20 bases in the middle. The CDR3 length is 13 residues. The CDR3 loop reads CASSQGHTGESFF. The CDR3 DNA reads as TGTGCCAGCAGTCAGGGCCACACCGGGGAATCGTTCTTC.

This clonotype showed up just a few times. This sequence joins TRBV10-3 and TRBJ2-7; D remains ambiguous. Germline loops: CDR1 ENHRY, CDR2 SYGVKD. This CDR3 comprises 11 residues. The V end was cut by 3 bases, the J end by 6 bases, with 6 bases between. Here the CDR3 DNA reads TGTGCCATCAGTGATTTGGGCGAGCAGTACTTC. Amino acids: CAISDLGEQYF.

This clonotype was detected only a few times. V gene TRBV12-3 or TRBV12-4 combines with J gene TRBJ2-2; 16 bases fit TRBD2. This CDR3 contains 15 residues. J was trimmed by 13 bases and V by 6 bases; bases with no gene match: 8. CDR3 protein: CASSQGLAGGGRLFF. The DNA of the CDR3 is TGTGCCAGCAGCCAGGGACTAGCGGGGGGGGGGCGGCTGTTTTTT.

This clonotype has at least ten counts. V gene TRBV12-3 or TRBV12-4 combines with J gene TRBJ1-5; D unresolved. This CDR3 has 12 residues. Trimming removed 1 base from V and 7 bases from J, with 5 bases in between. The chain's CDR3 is CASSLEGQPQHF. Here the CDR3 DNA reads TGTGCCAGCAGTTTAGAGGGCCAGCCCCAGCATTTT.

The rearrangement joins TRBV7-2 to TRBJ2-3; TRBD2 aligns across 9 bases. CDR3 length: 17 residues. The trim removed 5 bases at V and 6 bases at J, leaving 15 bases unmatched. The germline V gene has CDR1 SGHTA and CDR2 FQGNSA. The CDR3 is CASSPRVGGRAWDTQYF. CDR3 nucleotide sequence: TGTGCCAGCAGCCCCCGTGTAGGCGGGAGGGCCTGGGATACGCAGTATTTT.

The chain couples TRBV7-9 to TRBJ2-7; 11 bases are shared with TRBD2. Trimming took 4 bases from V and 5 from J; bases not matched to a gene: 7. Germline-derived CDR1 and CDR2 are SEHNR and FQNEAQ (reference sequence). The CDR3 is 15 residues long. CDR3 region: CASSYLAGGFDEQYF. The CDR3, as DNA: TGTGCCAGCAGCTACTTAGCGGGAGGGTTCGACGAGCAGTACTTC.